These T cell receptor beta chains were read from a single sample in a study of lymphopenia after photon versus proton radiotherapy. Clones were read by immunoSEQ multiplex PCR, and TCRdb kept only the in-frame ones, dropping some. The data show about 22,000 clones, with about nine tenths seen just once and roughly 9.6% held by the top ten. Material: peripheral blood, obtained from a patient treated with proton-based radiotherapy. The receptors stem from a woman aged 70-85 years with pancreatic cancer. Some clones in this sample may be carry-over from other donors' samples. The CDR3 runs from the conserved cysteine through the conserved F or W. A D gene is named only where the DNA matches it firmly. Where a row states a size, it is once, few, many or the class of an expanded clone; other rows omit it.

J gene	V gene	clone size	D gene	CDR3 DNA	CDR3 protein
TRBJ1-3	TRBV4-3	.	.	TGCGCCAGCAGCCAAGATCCGGGGTCTGGAAACACCATATATTTT	CASSQDPGSGNTIYF
TRBJ2-7	TRBV30	.	.	TGTGCCTGGAGCCCAGGGGGAGGAGGAACCTACGAGCAGTACTTC	CAWSPGGGGTYEQYF
TRBJ2-3	TRBV11-3	once	TRBD2	TGTGCCAGCAGCCCCGGACTAGCGGCTAGCACAGATACGCAGTATTTT	CASSPGLAASTDTQYF
TRBJ2-2	TRBV13	.	TRBD1	TGTGCCAGCAGCTCGGCCGGGACAGGGCCCGGGGAGCTGTTTTTT	CASSSAGTGPGELFF
TRBJ1-3	TRBV28	.	.	TGTGCCAGCAGCCCGGGAGACAGGTACTCTGGAAACACCATATATTTT	CASSPGDRYSGNTIYF
TRBJ1-3	TRBV10-3	.	.	TGTGCCATCTTAGCTAGCTCTGGAAACACCATATATTTT	CAILASSGNTIYF
TRBJ1-1	TRBV4-1	.	.	TGCGCCAGCAGCCTTCCATATAGCAGGGGCACTGAAGCTTTCTTT	CASSLPYSRGTEAFF
TRBJ2-7	TRBV28	.	TRBD1	TGTGCCAGCAGGAGGACAGGGGTATACGAGCAGTACTTC	CASRRTGVYEQYF
TRBJ1-5	TRBV10-1	few	.	TGCGCCAGCAGTACCAACAGTGATCAGCCCCAGCATTTT	CASSTNSDQPQHF
TRBJ1-6	TRBV6-4	few	.	TGTGCCAGCAGTGACAGGGAAAATTCACCCCTCCACTTT	CASSDRENSPLHF
TRBJ2-1	TRBV5-4	once	.	TGTGCCAGCAGCTTGGGTGCTTGGGAGCAGTTCTTC	CASSLGAWEQFF
TRBJ2-6	TRBV28	once	.	TGTGCCAGCAGTTCAGTCTCCCCCCTCTCTGGGGCCAACGTCCTGACTTTC	CASSSVSPLSGANVLTF
TRBJ2-3	TRBV5-1	.	TRBD2	TGCGCCAGCAGCTCTAGCGGGAGGGTTACAGATACGCAGTATTTT	CASSSSGRVTDTQYF
TRBJ1-5	TRBV7-2	.	.	TGTGCCAGCACCATTCAGAATCAGCCCCAGCATTTT	CASTIQNQPQHF
TRBJ2-7	TRBV5-6	.	TRBD1	TGTGCCAGCAGCCCGCGACGGACAGGTTCCTACGAGCAGTACTTC	CASSPRRTGSYEQYF
TRBJ2-7	TRBV6-4	.	.	TGTGCCAGCAGTGACTCGACAGCAGAAATCTACTACGAGCAGTACTTC	CASSDSTAEIYYEQYF
TRBJ2-1	TRBV30	once	.	TGTGCCTGGAGTAATTCAGGGAGCTCCTACAATGAGCAGTTCTTC	CAWSNSGSSYNEQFF
TRBJ1-1	TRBV7-8	.	.	TGTGCCAGCAGCCCACCCCTCAGGGAGACTGGGTGGACTGAAGCTTTCTTT	CASSPPLRETGWTEAFF
TRBJ2-3	TRBV7-6	.	.	TGTGCCAGCAGCCAGGGGGGTAGCACAGATACGCAGTATTTT	CASSQGGSTDTQYF
TRBJ1-4	TRBV29-1	.	.	TGCAGCGTTGAAGTGCAGGGGTCTAATGAAAAACTGTTTTTT	CSVEVQGSNEKLFF
TRBJ1-2	TRBV18	.	.	TGTGCCAGCTCACCATCCCAAGCTAACTATGGCTACACCTTC	CASSPSQANYGYTF
TRBJ1-5	TRBV30	few	.	TGTGCCTGGAGTCCGGGGGGACCGTTTAGCAATCAGCCCCAGCATTTT	CAWSPGGPFSNQPQHF
TRBJ1-4	TRBV7-8	.	.	TGTGCCAGCAGCCCCCCGACCGCGGCTGTTGAAAAACTGTTTTTT	CASSPPTAAVEKLFF
TRBJ1-5	TRBV28	.	.	TGTGCCAGCAGTTTAGTCCAGGGAGGGCAGCCCCAGCATTTT	CASSLVQGGQPQHF
TRBJ1-1	TRBV28	.	.	TGTGCCAGCAGTGCCCCCTCACAGGGTAAGAACACTGAAGCTTTCTTT	CASSAPSQGKNTEAFF
TRBJ2-3	TRBV5-1	.	.	TGCGCCAGCAGCTTGGTTCAGCTCACAGATACGCAGTATTTT	CASSLVQLTDTQYF
TRBJ1-1	TRBV7-9	once	TRBD1	TGTGCCAGCAGCCCGGACAGGGCGAACACTGAAGCTTTCTTT	CASSPDRANTEAFF
TRBJ2-5	TRBV4-1	.	.	TGCGCCAGCAGCCGACAGGACCGGGAGACCCAGTACTTC	CASSRQDRETQYF
TRBJ2-7	TRBV7-8	.	TRBD2	TGTGCCAGCAGCTTAGCCCGGACTAGCGGGCACTACGAGCAGTACTTC	CASSLARTSGHYEQYF
TRBJ2-1	TRBV9	.	TRBD1	TGTGCCAGCAGCCGGACAGGGGTGGCTGAGCAGTTCTTC	CASSRTGVAEQFF
TRBJ2-7	TRBV5-1	.	TRBD1	TGCGCCAGCAGCCCCGCCGGGACAGCCTACGAGCAGTACTTC	CASSPAGTAYEQYF
TRBJ2-1	TRBV19	.	TRBD2	TGTGCCAGTAGTACTCTAGCGGGAGCGGGGAATGAGCAGTTCTTC	CASSTLAGAGNEQFF
TRBJ2-3	TRBV5-4	.	.	TGTGCCAGCAGCCCAAGCAAGGTCGAGTCTGATACGCAGTATTTT	CASSPSKVESDTQYF
TRBJ1-5	TRBV25-1	.	.	TGTGCCAGCAGTTTACCGGCGAATCAGCCCCAGCATTTT	CASSLPANQPQHF
TRBJ1-1	TRBV28	.	.	TGTGCCAGCAGAACCTACAGGGATGGCACTGAAGCTTTCTTT	CASRTYRDGTEAFF
TRBJ2-7	TRBV7-9	.	.	TGTGCCAGCAGCTCCGAGGACAGCACTGACTACGAGCAGTACTTC	CASSSEDSTDYEQYF